This TCR beta chain is drawn from a study of blood T cell repertoires in COVID-19. Overall study: Samples came from the United States, Italy and Spain, spanning acute and convalescent COVID-19. PBMCs, B-cell-depleted T cells, or T cells were the source of the cDNA or gDNA that made up the material.

Methods used by the authors: Counts of nucleated cells, estimated from reference gene primer amplification, were obtained. Measured with immunoSEQ multiplex PCR; TCRdb has only the in-frame clones, and not every one. V, J and clone size reflect that table, while D and trimming were determined from the DNA. The sample has a few hundred thousand clones, 80% to 90% seen once. V gave up 4 bases and J gave up 0 bases, with 10 bases separating them. This CDR3 region has 15 residues. Looked up from germline, CDR1 is MNHEY and CDR2 is SVGAGI. The sample comprised peripheral blood. The clonotype originates from a woman at least 80 years old with acute or convalescent COVID-19. This chain joins TRBV6-5 and TRBJ1-5; the D gene is possibly TRBD1 (6 bases). CDR3 protein: CASSFGQYSNQPQHF. The CDR3 DNA reads as TGTGCCAGCAGTTTTGGACAGTATAGCAATCAGCCCCAGCATTTT.